The T cell receptor beta chain under discussion was sequenced for a study of patients and donors after allogeneic stem cell transplantation. This clonotype was counted a few times. Trimming shortened V by 4 bases and J by 4 bases, and 14 bases separated the two germline ends. The CDR3 runs to 14 residues. Per germline, CDR1 SGHDT and CDR2 YYEEEE. In TCRdb, the RT-PCR reads were re-called with MiXCR into one record per CDR3 protein. Among approximately 98,000 distinct CDR3 sequences listed, less than 45% were seen once. The specimen was blood, either unsorted or a sorted T cell fraction (not recorded which). This receptor was identified in a human donor who was either an allogeneic HSCT recipient or a stem cell or donor lymphocyte infusion donor (not recorded which). It is not recorded whose cells these are; they may come from a transplant donor. The chain joins TRBV5-6 to TRBJ1-2, with no clear D. CDR3: CASSPRAELYGYTF. For the CDR3, the DNA is TGTGCCAGCAGCCCTCGCGCAGAACTCTATGGCTACACCTTC.